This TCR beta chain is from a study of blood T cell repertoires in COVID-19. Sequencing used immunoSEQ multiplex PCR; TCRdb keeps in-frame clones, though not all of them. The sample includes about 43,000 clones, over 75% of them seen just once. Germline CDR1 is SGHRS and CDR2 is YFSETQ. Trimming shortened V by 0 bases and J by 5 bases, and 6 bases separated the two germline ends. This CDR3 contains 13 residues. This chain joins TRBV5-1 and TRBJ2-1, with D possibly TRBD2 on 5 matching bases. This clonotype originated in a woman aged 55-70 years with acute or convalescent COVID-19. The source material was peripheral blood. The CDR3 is CASSLVGDNEQFF. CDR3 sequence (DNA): TGCGCCAGCAGCTTGGTGGGAGACAATGAGCAGTTCTTC.